These T cell receptor beta chains were read from a single sample in a study of blood T cell repertoires in COVID-19. Only in-frame clones appear in the TCRdb table, and some are missing; sequencing was by immunoSEQ multiplex PCR. Here the sample spans under 45,000 clones, around 90% being singletons. The sequenced material came from peripheral blood. The receptors shown here come from a human donor in a cohort sampled during active COVID-19. The CDR3 runs from the conserved cysteine through the conserved F or W. The D gene is left open where the match is weak. Size tells how often a clone was seen (once, few, many) or the class of an expanded clone, and some rows leave it out.

D | J | size | V | CDR3 | DNA
TRBD1 | TRBJ1-2 | once | TRBV3-1/TRBV3-2 | CASSPWTGSYTF | TGTGCCAGCAGCCCCTGGACAGGAAGTTACACCTTC
TRBD2 | TRBJ2-3 | few | TRBV29-1 | CSVVPNLAGSTDTQYF | TGCAGCGTTGTACCCAACCTAGCGGGAAGCACAGATACGCAGTATTTT
- | TRBJ1-1 | - | TRBV18 | CASSPPSRGSTEAFF | TGTGCCAGCTCACCACCGAGCAGGGGTAGCACTGAAGCTTTCTTT
- | TRBJ1-2 | - | TRBV30 | CAWSRGRLYGYTF | TGTGCCTGGAGTAGAGGGCGGCTCTATGGCTACACCTTC
TRBD1 | TRBJ1-2 | - | TRBV7-9 | CASSLIDRAGYTF | TGTGCCAGCAGCTTAATCGACAGGGCGGGCTACACCTTC
TRBD2 | TRBJ2-1 | - | TRBV7-9 | CASSLQSGGPFDEQFF | TGTGCCAGCAGCTTACAGTCGGGAGGGCCGTTCGATGAGCAGTTCTTC
- | TRBJ1-1 | - | TRBV11-2 | CASSLMVQGMTEAFF | TGTGCCAGCAGCTTAATGGTGCAGGGGATGACTGAAGCTTTCTTT
TRBD1 | TRBJ1-1 | - | TRBV3-1/TRBV3-2 | CASSTTGLNTEAFF | TGTGCCAGCAGCACGACAGGGCTCAACACTGAAGCTTTCTTT
- | TRBJ1-2 | - | TRBV7-2 | CASSLAGPPVDGYTF | TGTGCCAGCAGCTTAGCGGGCCCCCCCGTTGATGGCTACACCTTC
TRBD1 | TRBJ1-1 | - | TRBV25-1 | CASSEVGRGRPTEAFF | TGTGCCAGCAGTGAGGTGGGCAGGGGGCGACCCACTGAAGCTTTCTTT
TRBD1 | TRBJ1-1 | - | TRBV6-6 | CASSSGQGGNTEAFF | TGTGCCAGCAGTTCGGGACAGGGAGGGAACACTGAAGCTTTCTTT
TRBD1 | TRBJ1-2 | - | TRBV27 | CASRDTGGAYGYTF | TGTGCCAGCAGGGATACAGGGGGCGCCTATGGCTACACCTTC
- | TRBJ2-2 | - | TRBV9 | CASSVAQNTGELFF | TGTGCCAGCAGCGTAGCCCAGAACACCGGGGAGCTGTTTTTT
- | TRBJ1-1 | - | TRBV9 | CASSPRGGTEAFF | TGTGCCAGCAGCCCCAGGGGCGGAACTGAAGCTTTCTTT
- | TRBJ2-7 | - | TRBV19 | CASSSGPGAAYEQYF | TGTGCCAGTAGTAGCGGGCCAGGGGCGGCCTACGAGCAGTACTTC
TRBD1 | TRBJ2-6 | - | TRBV28 | CASSLGTGGPGANVLTF | TGTGCCAGCAGTTTGGGGACAGGGGGACCTGGGGCCAACGTCCTGACTTTC
- | TRBJ1-4 | - | TRBV29-1 | CSVGGGREKLFF | TGCAGCGTTGGGGGGGGAAGGGAAAAACTGTTTTTT
- | TRBJ1-3 | - | TRBV2 | CASSFSGAGNTIYF | TGTGCCAGCAGTTTTTCAGGGGCCGGAAACACCATATATTTT